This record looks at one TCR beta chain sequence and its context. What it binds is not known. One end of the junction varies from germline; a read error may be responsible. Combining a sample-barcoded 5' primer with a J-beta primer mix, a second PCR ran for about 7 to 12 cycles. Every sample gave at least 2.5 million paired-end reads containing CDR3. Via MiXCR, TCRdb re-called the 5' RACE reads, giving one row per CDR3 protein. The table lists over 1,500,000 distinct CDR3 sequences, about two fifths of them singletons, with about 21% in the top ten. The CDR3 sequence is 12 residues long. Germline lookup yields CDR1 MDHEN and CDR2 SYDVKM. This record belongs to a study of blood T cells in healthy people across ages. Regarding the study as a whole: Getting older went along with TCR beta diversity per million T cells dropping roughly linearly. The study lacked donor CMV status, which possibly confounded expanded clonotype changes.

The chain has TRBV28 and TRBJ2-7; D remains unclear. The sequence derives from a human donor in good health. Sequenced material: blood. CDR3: CASSLRAYGQYF. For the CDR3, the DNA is TGTGCCAGCAGTTTAAGGGCTTACGGGCAGTACTTC.